The sample holds many counts of the clone carrying this T cell receptor beta chain. The sample belongs to a study of T cell repertoires in cytomegalovirus infection. Germline-derived CDR1 and CDR2 are SGHTA and FQGNSA. CDR3 length: 14 residues. V lost 7 bases and J 4 bases, leaving 16 bases between the germline ends. TCRdb itself ran the reads through MiXCR, one entry per CDR3 protein. The sample includes about 140,000 distinct CDR3 sequences, about 6% seen only once; the top ten take approximately 18%. Input material: PBMCs. The chain is built from TRBV7-2 and TRBJ2-5; weak D call: TRBD2 (7 bases). This TCR came from a human donor in good health (CMV status not recorded). Some clones in this sample may be carry-over from other donors' samples. CDR3 coding DNA: TGTGCCAGCAAGGAGGGGGGGAATTTAGAGACCCAGTACTTC. Amino acid sequence: CASKEGGNLETQYF.